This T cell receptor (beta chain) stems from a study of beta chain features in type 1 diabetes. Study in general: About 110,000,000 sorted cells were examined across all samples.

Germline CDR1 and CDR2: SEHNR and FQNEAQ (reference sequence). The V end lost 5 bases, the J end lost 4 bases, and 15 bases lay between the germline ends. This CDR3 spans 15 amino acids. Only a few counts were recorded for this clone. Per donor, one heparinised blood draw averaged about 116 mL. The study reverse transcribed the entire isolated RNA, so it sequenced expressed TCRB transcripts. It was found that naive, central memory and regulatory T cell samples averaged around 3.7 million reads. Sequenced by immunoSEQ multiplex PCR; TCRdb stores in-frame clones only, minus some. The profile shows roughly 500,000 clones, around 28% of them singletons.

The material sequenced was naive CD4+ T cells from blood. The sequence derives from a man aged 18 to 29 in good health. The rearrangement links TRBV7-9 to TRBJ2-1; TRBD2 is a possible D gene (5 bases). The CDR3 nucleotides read TGTGCCAGCAGCCGACTGCCAGCGGCGTACAATGAGCAGTTCTTC. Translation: CASSRLPAAYNEQFF.